The 5 T cell receptor beta chains reported below all come from one sample, sequenced in a study of memory CD4+ T cells and cytomegalovirus serostatus. Single viable CD3+CD4+CD8-CD45RO+ cells were sorted as the memory CD4+ T cells. Using immunoSEQ multiplex PCR, the repertoire was profiled, and TCRdb retains in-frame clones only, with some absent. Found here are tens of thousands of clones, approximately 77% of them singletons; the top ten hold about 0.5%. Sequenced input: memory CD4+ T cells from blood. The receptors were sampled from an adult in good health and CMV-seronegative. Some clones in this sample may be carry-over from other donors' samples.

The chain carries TRBV6-1 and TRBJ1-2, with a tentative D call TRBD1 (5 bases). V dropped 3 bases and J dropped 7 bases, with 18 bases sitting between them. The CDR3 is 15 residues long. The V gene's germline CDR1 is MNHNS and CDR2 SASEGT. This CDR3 is CASSDPGLRSSGYTF. CDR3 nucleotides: TGTGCCAGCAGTGATCCGGGACTTCGATCGAGTGGCTACACCTTC.

Here the CDR3 reads CASSLAGMAGGSYEQYF. CDR3 nucleotides: TGTGCCAGCAGCTTAGCGGGGATGGCGGGGGGGTCCTACGAGCAGTACTTC. The rearrangement uses TRBV7-2 and TRBJ2-7; 9 nucleotides match TRBD2. There are 17 residues in the CDR3. Germline assignment: CDR1 SGHTA and CDR2 FQGNSA. V lost 0 bases, J lost 1 base, and 7 bases stayed unmatched.

CDR3 region: CASSVERAPDTQYF. In DNA, the CDR3 is TGTGCCAGCAGCGTAGAGAGGGCTCCAGATACGCAGTATTTT. J is TRBJ2-3 and V is TRBV9; D possibly corresponds to TRBD2 (5 bases). The CDR3 has 14 amino acids. The V gene's germline CDR1 is SGDLS and CDR2 YYNGEE. Trimming shortened V by 0 bases and J by 4 bases, and 9 bases separated the two germline ends.

The chain couples TRBV2 to TRBJ2-3; tentatively, D is TRBD1 (5 bases). The CDR3 is 14 amino acids. CDR1 is SNHLY and CDR2 is FYNNEI in the germline V gene. V lost 6 bases and J 0 bases, leaving 10 bases between the germline ends. CDR3 amino acids: CASRPDRSTDTQYF. Here the CDR3 DNA reads TGTGCCAGCAGACCAGACAGAAGCACAGATACGCAGTATTTT.

This clone has only one observation. V is TRBV5-1 and J is TRBJ2-5; 10 bases match TRBD1. The DNA matches TRBJ2-7 better at its end, which makes the J call doubtful. Germline V gives CDR1 SGHRS, CDR2 YFSETQ. CDR3 size: 15 residues. The CDR3 DNA is TGCGCCAGCAGCTCCACGGGACAGGGGACCCACGAGCAGTACTTC. This gives the protein CASSSTGQGTHEQYF.